The 29 T cell receptor beta chains listed next were all sequenced from one sample in a study of breast tumors, draining lymph nodes, adjacent tissues (dated by TCRdb to 2016 to 2017). The library was produced with multiplex PCR. TCRdb lists the instrument as Illumina HiSeq 2000. The public sequencing data were trimmed at Q25 with fastp and processed into clonotypes with MiXCR by TCRdb, which kept only in-frame beta chains. Each CDR3 protein gets just one entry, which takes the most common genes and DNA from the rows behind it. The sample table shows roughly 16,000 distinct CDR3 sequences, and roughly 52% are seen once. The biggest ten clones account for roughly 17% of the sample. The sequenced sample was tumor-adjacent breast tissue. The receptors shown here come from a female donor with breast cancer. Some clones in this sample may be carry-over from other donors' samples.

V is TRBV20-1 and J is TRBJ2-7, with a weak D call TRBD2 (6 bases). The germline CDR1 and CDR2 sequences are DFQATT and SNEGSKA (reference sequence). This CDR3 region has 13 residues. Trimming left V 3 bases short and J 6 bases short, with 15 bases between. CDR3 DNA: TGCAGTGCTAGCGGGAGCCACTTCTGCGAGCAGTACTTC. It translates to CSASGSHFCEQYF.

The J gene is TRBJ2-5, the V gene TRBV29-1, with 9 positions matching TRBD2. Germline lookup yields CDR1 SQVTM and CDR2 ANQGSEA. Trimming took 5 bases from V and 9 from J; bases not matched to a gene: 7. The CDR3 runs 12 residues. The CDR3 is CSVTSGFEAQYF. The DNA of the CDR3 is TGCAGCGTTACTAGCGGGTTTGAGGCCCAGTACTTC.

This clonotype has a count of ten or more. The CDR3: CASSETLARNEQFF. Written as DNA, the CDR3 is TGTGCCAGCAGTGAAACCCTAGCTAGGAATGAGCAGTTCTTC. This chain uses TRBV6-1 with TRBJ2-1; D is possibly TRBD2 (5 bases). The CDR3 runs 14 residues. V was cut by 2 bases and J by 7 bases, with 12 bases left in between. CDR1 is MNHNS, CDR2 SASEGT, per germline.

This clonotype was observed a few times. The chain is built from TRBV29-1 and TRBJ2-7, with D possibly matching TRBD2 (5 bases). Trimming took 3 bases from V and 5 from J, leaving 11 bases between them. The CDR3 has 12 residues. Germline CDR1 SQVTM, CDR2 ANQGSEA. The CDR3 bases are TGCAGCGTTGATGACGGGGTTGACGAGCAGTACTTC. Amino acids: CSVDDGVDEQYF.

This clonotype was found many times. The V call is TRBV7-2, the J call TRBJ2-1; D remains ambiguous. CDR3 length: 14 residues. From germline, CDR1 is SGHTA and CDR2 FQGNSA. Trimming cost V 1 base and J 4 bases, with 8 bases left between them. The CDR3 here is CASSLEIGYNEQFF. CDR3 in DNA: TGTGCCAGCAGCTTAGAGATTGGATACAATGAGCAGTTCTTC.

In this sample, this clonotype turned up many times. This chain joins TRBV30 and TRBJ1-6; tentative D call: TRBD1 (6 bases). The CDR3 has 14 residues. CDR1 is GTSNPN and CDR2 is SVGIG in the germline V gene (reference sequence). Between the trimmed V and J ends, which lost 3 bases and 7 bases, there was a span of 13 bases. The CDR3 nucleotides read TGTGCCTGGAGACAGGGAAATTCGAATTCACCCCTCCACTTT. Translating gives CAWRQGNSNSPLHF.

The chain is built from TRBV7-2 and TRBJ2-1; the match to TRBD2 covers 10 bases. Per germline, CDR1 SGHTA and CDR2 FQGNSA. CDR3 size: 13 residues. The junction had 3 bases not matched to a gene; V was cut back by 7 bases and J by 6 bases. The CDR3 DNA reads TGTGCCAGCACCAGACTAGCGGGCAATGAGCAGTTCTTC. Protein: CASTRLAGNEQFF.

This clonotype was seen at least ten times. The V call is TRBV9, the J call TRBJ2-1; TRBD1 agrees at 10 bases. The J segment lost 7 bases and the V segment lost 3 bases, leaving 16 bases of the junction unmatched. The germline CDR1 and CDR2 sequences are SGDLS and YYNGEE. The CDR3 extends over 18 amino acids. Here the CDR3 DNA reads TGTGCCAGCAGCGCCCGAGGCGGTTCGGACAGGGGGATAAATGAGCAGTTCTTC. This codes for CASSARGGSDRGINEQFF.

This clonotype was seen many times. The chain employs TRBV4-3 and TRBJ2-1; 9 nucleotides align to TRBD2. This CDR3 comprises 13 residues. J lost 9 bases, V lost 8 bases, and 8 bases had no gene match. The germline V gene encodes CDR1 LGHNA and CDR2 YSLEER. CDR3 in amino acids: CASRGAGGGEQFF. In DNA, the CDR3 is TGCGCCAGCCGGGGAGCGGGAGGCGGTGAGCAGTTCTTC.

This clonotype was seen repeatedly, ten times or more. V and J are TRBV19 and TRBJ2-3, with 7 bases fitting TRBD2. CDR1 is LNHDA and CDR2 is SQIVND in the germline V gene (reference sequence). The junction had 7 bases not matched to a gene; V was cut back by 0 bases and J by 1 base. This CDR3 has 17 amino acids. The CDR3 reads CASSIDSLAVGTDTQYF. The DNA for the CDR3 is TGTGCCAGTAGTATAGATTCTCTAGCGGTGGGCACAGATACGCAGTATTTT.

By share, this clonotype counts as medium-sized (0.01 to 0.1%). The rearrangement joins TRBV19 to TRBJ2-7; D not resolved. This CDR3 has 14 residues. Germline lookup yields CDR1 LNHDA and CDR2 SQIVND (reference sequence). Trimming stripped 5 bases from V and 2 bases from J, with 13 bases between. The CDR3 spells CASSHGLGTYEQYF. CDR3 bases: TGTGCCAGTAGTCACGGTCTCGGCACCTACGAGCAGTACTTC.

This clonotype was counted ten times or more. For the CDR3, the DNA is TGTGCCATCAGTAAGGATGGCTACGAGCAGTACTTC. This encodes CAISKDGYEQYF. This chain joins TRBV10-3 and TRBJ2-7; no definite D call. The CDR3 covers 12 residues. Germline values: CDR1 ENHRY, CDR2 SYGVKD. Between the trimmed V and J ends, which lost 5 bases and 3 bases, there was a span of 8 bases.

Within the sample, this clonotype is medium-sized (0.01 to 0.1%). The V call is TRBV2, the J call TRBJ1-6, with D perhaps matching TRBD1 (5 bases). Germline CDR1 reads SNHLY; CDR2 reads FYNNEI. The CDR3 runs to 13 residues. V was cut by 4 bases and J by 7 bases, with 8 bases left in between. The CDR3 sequence is CASSGDPNSPLHF. DNA of the CDR3: TGTGCCAGCAGTGGGGACCCGAATTCACCCCTCCACTTT.

A few counts support this clonotype. A read error may be the cause here, since a much bigger clone is one base away. The rearrangement uses TRBV6-1 and TRBJ2-3; D unresolved. Trimming cost V 5 bases and J 0 bases, with 12 bases left between them. This CDR3 region has 15 residues. Germline V gene sequence: CDR1 MNHNS, CDR2 SASEGT. As DNA, the CDR3 is TGTGCCAGCAGTCAAGGACCCCTAAGCACAGATACGCAGTATTTT. Translated: CASSQGPLSTDTQYF.

This clonotype was recorded a few times. Compared with germline, one end of the junction differs, possibly owing to a read error. V and J are TRBV5-5 and TRBJ2-7, with 7 bases identical to TRBD1. Germline loops: CDR1 SGHKS, CDR2 YYEKEE (reference sequence). This CDR3 spans 17 amino acids. CDR3 coding DNA: TGCGCCAGCACGGGTGGGAGTAAACAGGGGACCACCTACGAGCAGTACTTC. Residues: CASTGGSKQGTTYEQYF.

At least ten counts were recorded for this clonotype. A much larger clone lies a single base off, so this may be a read error. The rearrangement uses TRBV20-1 and TRBJ2-5; 13 positions match TRBD2. This CDR3 comprises 16 residues. Germline V gene data show CDR1 as DFQATT and CDR2 as SNEGSKA (reference sequence). V lost 0 bases to trimming and J lost 4 bases; unmatched junction nucleotides: 5. Written as DNA, the CDR3 is TGCAGTGCTAGAGACGGACTAGCGGGAGCCGTAGAGACCCAGTACTTC. This sequence encodes CSARDGLAGAVETQYF.

The chain links TRBV11-3 to TRBJ2-5; the D gene is possibly TRBD2 (5 bases). This CDR3 is 15 amino acids long. V lost 5 bases to trimming and J lost 1 base, with 14 bases between them. Germline CDR1 SGHNT, CDR2 YENEEA. In nucleotides, the CDR3 is TGTGCCAGCAGCCCAGAGGAGGCGGTCCAAGAGACCCAGTACTTC. Encoded protein: CASSPEEAVQETQYF.

V and J are TRBV7-9 and TRBJ1-2; no firm D call. Trimming took off 1 base at V and 3 bases at J, with 6 bases between the two ends. The germline gives CDR1 SEHNR, CDR2 FQNEAQ (reference sequence). CDR3 size: 13 residues. The CDR3 spells CASSLGADYGYTF. CDR3 sequence (DNA): TGTGCCAGCAGCTTAGGGGCGGACTATGGCTACACCTTC.

By share, this clonotype counts as large (0.1 to 1%). V usage is TRBV20-1 and J usage is TRBJ1-3; D not certain. The germline V gene encodes CDR1 DFQATT and CDR2 SNEGSKA (reference sequence). This CDR3 has 14 amino acids. Trimming took off 5 bases at V and 4 bases at J, with 15 bases between the two ends. The CDR3 DNA reads TGCAGTGCTGATCCGGCCTTATTCGGAAACACCATATATTTT. As protein: CSADPALFGNTIYF.

This clonotype appeared once. Just one base apart from a much larger clone, this may be a read error. The V and J genes are TRBV5-5 and TRBJ1-6, with D possibly matching TRBD1 (5 bases). Germline V gene data show CDR1 as SGHKS and CDR2 as YYEKEE (reference sequence). This CDR3 spans 16 amino acids. V was cut by 6 bases and J by 7 bases, with 20 bases left in between. CDR3 nucleotides: TGTGCCAGCAACGTAGCGGGAGCGACAGAGAATTCACCCCTCCACTTT. Translated, it gives CASNVAGATENSPLHF.

The V call is TRBV12-3 or TRBV12-4, the J call TRBJ2-1; no firm D call. The CDR3 loop spans 15 amino acids. V was pared by 5 bases and J by 0 bases, with 11 bases between. The chain's CDR3 is CASSPDTSSYNEQFF. In nucleotides, the CDR3 is TGTGCCAGCAGTCCTGACACTTCCTCCTACAATGAGCAGTTCTTC.

The chain links TRBV20-1 to TRBJ1-2; D is perhaps TRBD1 (5 bases). The V end lost 7 bases, the J end lost 4 bases, and 28 bases lay between the germline ends. The CDR3 extends over 17 amino acids. Germline V gene sequence: CDR1 DFQATT, CDR2 SNEGSKA (reference sequence). CDR3 region: CSGLFPGPASWIYGYTF. The CDR3, as DNA: TGCAGTGGTTTGTTTCCGGGACCGGCGAGTTGGATCTATGGCTACACCTTC.

This clonotype was found many times. V usage is TRBV6-5 and J usage is TRBJ2-5; no reliable D call. There are 15 residues in the CDR3. V shed 6 bases and J shed 5 bases, with 19 bases lying between them. Looked up from germline, CDR1 is MNHEY and CDR2 is SVGAGI. This chain's CDR3 is CASSRMLGLAETQYF. CDR3 nucleotides: TGTGCCAGCAGCCGGATGTTAGGGCTGGCGGAGACCCAGTACTTC.

This clonotype rates as medium-sized. The chain combines TRBV7-2 with TRBJ2-2, with D perhaps TRBD2 (6 bases). The CDR3 contains 14 residues. Germline CDR1 is SGHTA and CDR2 is FQGNSA. Trimming took 4 bases from V and 5 from J, leaving 11 bases between them. CDR3 residues: CASSSTGVTGELFF. CDR3 bases: TGTGCCAGCAGCTCCACGGGAGTAACCGGGGAGCTGTTTTTT.

The V call is TRBV9, the J call TRBJ2-7, with TRBD2 matching over 10 bases. This CDR3 has 16 amino acids. Germline V gene data show CDR1 as SGDLS and CDR2 as YYNGEE. V gave up 4 bases and J gave up 5 bases; unmatched junction bases: 12. The CDR3 loop reads CASSPTSGEARHEQYF. CDR3 sequence (DNA): TGTGCCAGCAGCCCCACTAGCGGGGAGGCCCGCCACGAGCAGTACTTC.

This clonotype appeared many times. This rearrangement joins TRBV5-5 to TRBJ1-4, with unresolved D. V was trimmed by 5 bases and J by 0 bases, leaving 8 bases between them. Germline V gene lookup returns CDR1 SGHKS and CDR2 YYEKEE (reference sequence). The CDR3 loop spans 14 amino acids. CDR3 nucleotide sequence: TGTGCCAGCAGTGTACAGCCAACTAATGAAAAACTGTTTTTT. Its protein product is CASSVQPTNEKLFF.

This clonotype was seen repeatedly, ten times or more. This may be a read error, as it is one base from a much larger clone. The rearrangement uses TRBV6-1 and TRBJ2-5; D is uncertain. Germline V gene data show CDR1 as MNHNS and CDR2 as SASEGT. This CDR3 spans 13 amino acids. V was cut by 5 bases and J by 5 bases, with 12 bases left in between. The CDR3 sequence is CASSQSSSETQYF. In DNA form, the CDR3 reads TGTGCCAGCAGTCAATCTAGTTCGGAGACCCAGTACTTC.

The rearrangement uses TRBV6-1 and TRBJ2-3; 9 bases are a match to TRBD2. Germline values: CDR1 MNHNS, CDR2 SASEGT. There are 15 residues in the CDR3. Trimming at V came to 6 bases and at J to 7 bases, leaving 11 bases not matched to a gene. CDR3 in amino acids: CASRRGGTSTHTQYF. The CDR3 bases are TGTGCCAGCAGACGGGGGGGGACTAGCACCCATACGCAGTATTTT.

This clonotype was found many times. A much larger clone lies a single base off, so this may be a read error. V usage is TRBV7-2 and J usage is TRBJ1-2, with 7 bases aligning to TRBD1. Germline CDR1 and CDR2: SGHTA and FQGNSA. This CDR3 contains 15 residues. The CDR3 nucleotides are TGTGCCAGCAGCTTAGTACCAGGGGGTAACTATGGCTACCCCTTC. Encoded protein: CASSLVPGGNYGYPF.